This T cell receptor beta chain comes out of a study of blood T cell repertoires in COVID-19. This CDR3 is 16 amino acids long. Germline V gene sequence: CDR1 SEHNR, CDR2 FQNEAQ (reference sequence). Trimming cost V 5 bases and J 6 bases; bases outside gene matches: 9. The assay was immunoSEQ multiplex PCR, and TCRdb's table has in-frame clones only and misses some. The table has approximately 530,000 clones, about 89% seen once. This clone was recorded only once. Sequencing was carried out using peripheral blood. V and J are TRBV7-9 and TRBJ1-4; 10 bases match TRBD1. The source is a woman aged 45-60 years with COVID-19, enrolled during active disease. Here the CDR3 DNA reads TGTGCCAGCAGCCTGGGCAGACAGGGGGCCGATGAAAAACTGTTTTTT. Translating gives CASSLGRQGADEKLFF.